This entry concerns a single T cell receptor (beta chain). The CDR3 has 15 amino acids. V trimming: 0 bases; J trimming: 0 bases; junction bases outside the gene matches: 0. Germline V CDR1 and CDR2: KGHSH, LQKENI. The data stem from a study of CD8+ T cells in alopecia areata. Looking at the study overall: Scoring treated patients' severity relied on the percentage of scalp area affected.

Noted treatment: oral pan-JAK inhibitor, 5-10 mg twice daily. Alopecia areata patients provided lesional scalp punch biopsies and peripheral blood, both collected for the study. PBMCs were stained for CD3, CD4 and CD8, and CD4+ and CD8+ T cells were sorted. RNA was extracted and reverse transcribed into cDNA as the sequencing template. Method: immunoSEQ multiplex PCR; TCRdb's copy keeps in-frame clones and lacks some. The table has about 220,000 clones, 50% to 70% seen once; the top ten hold around 1.6%. The clonotype comes from a human donor with alopecia areata. This chain uses TRBV18 with TRBJ2-7; 9 bases map to TRBD2. Sequencing was performed on CD4+ T cells sorted from blood, taken at week 4, from a patient treated with tofacitinib. CDR3 coding DNA: TGTGCCAGCTCACCACCGACTAGCGGCTCCTACGAGCAGTACTTC. Its protein is CASSPPTSGSYEQYF.